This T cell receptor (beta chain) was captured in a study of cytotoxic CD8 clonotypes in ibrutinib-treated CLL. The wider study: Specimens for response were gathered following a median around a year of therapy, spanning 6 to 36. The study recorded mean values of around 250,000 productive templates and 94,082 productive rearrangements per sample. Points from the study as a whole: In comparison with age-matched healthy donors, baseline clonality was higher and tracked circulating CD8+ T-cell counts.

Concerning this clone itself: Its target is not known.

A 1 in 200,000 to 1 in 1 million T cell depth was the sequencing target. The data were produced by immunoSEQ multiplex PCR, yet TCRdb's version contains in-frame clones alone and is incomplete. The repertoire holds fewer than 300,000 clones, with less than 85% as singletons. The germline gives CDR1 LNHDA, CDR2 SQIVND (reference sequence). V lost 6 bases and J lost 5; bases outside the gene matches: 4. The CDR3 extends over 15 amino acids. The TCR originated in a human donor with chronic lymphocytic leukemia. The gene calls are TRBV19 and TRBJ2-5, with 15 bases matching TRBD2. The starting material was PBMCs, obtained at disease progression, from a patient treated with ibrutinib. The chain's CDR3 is CASRGLAGGRETQYF. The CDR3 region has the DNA TGTGCCAGTAGGGGACTAGCGGGAGGTAGGGAGACCCAGTACTTC.